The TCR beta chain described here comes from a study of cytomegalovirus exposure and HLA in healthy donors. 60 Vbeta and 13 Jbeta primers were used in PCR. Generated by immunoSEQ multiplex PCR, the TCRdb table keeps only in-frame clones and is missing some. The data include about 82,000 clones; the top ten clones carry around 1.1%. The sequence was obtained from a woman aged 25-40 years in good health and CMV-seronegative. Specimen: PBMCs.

In nucleotides, the CDR3 is TGTGCCAGCAGGCCCCCCGGGGGGGTCGTGGAGACCCAGTACTTC. As protein: CASRPPGGVVETQYF. The chain joins TRBV7-2 to TRBJ2-5; 8 bases are a match to TRBD2. CDR3 length equals 15 residues. The V segment lost 6 bases and the J segment 5 bases; nucleotides outside the gene matches: 11. In germline, CDR1 is SGHTA, CDR2 FQGNSA.